This TCR beta chain was retrieved from a study of blood T cell repertoires in COVID-19. TCRdb keeps only in-frame clones here, not all; method: immunoSEQ multiplex PCR. The table has approximately 110,000 clones, about three quarters seen once; the top ten hold roughly 4%. This CDR3 contains 17 residues. Unmatched junction bases numbered 12, after V lost 5 bases and J lost 5 bases. Germline V CDR1 and CDR2: MNHNY, SVGAGI (reference sequence). The chain uses TRBV6-6 and TRBJ1-6; 7 bases are shared with TRBD1. This receptor was identified in a human donor in a cohort sampled during active or convalescent COVID-19. Sample: peripheral blood. The CDR3 region is CASSRGTDDLHNSPLHF. CDR3 coding DNA: TGTGCCAGCAGTCGTGGGACAGACGATCTCCATAATTCACCCCTCCACTTT.